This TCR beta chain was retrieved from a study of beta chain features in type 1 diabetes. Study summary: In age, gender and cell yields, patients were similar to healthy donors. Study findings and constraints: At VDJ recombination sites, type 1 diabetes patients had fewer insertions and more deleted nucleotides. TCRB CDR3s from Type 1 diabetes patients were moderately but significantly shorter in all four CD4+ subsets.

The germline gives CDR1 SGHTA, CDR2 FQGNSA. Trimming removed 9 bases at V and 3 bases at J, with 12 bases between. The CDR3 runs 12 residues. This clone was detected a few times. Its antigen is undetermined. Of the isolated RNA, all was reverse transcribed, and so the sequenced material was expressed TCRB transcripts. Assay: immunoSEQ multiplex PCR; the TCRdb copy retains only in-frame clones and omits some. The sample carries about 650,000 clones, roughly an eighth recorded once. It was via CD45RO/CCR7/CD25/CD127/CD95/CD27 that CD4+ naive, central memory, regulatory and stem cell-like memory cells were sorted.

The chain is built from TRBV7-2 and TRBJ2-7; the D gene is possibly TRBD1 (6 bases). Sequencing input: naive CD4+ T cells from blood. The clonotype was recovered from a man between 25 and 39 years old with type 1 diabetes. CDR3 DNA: TGTGCCAGGCCAAAACAGGGCTACGAGCAGTACTTC. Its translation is CARPKQGYEQYF.